This T cell receptor beta chain was profiled in a study of identical twins (dated by TCRdb to between 2015 and 2016). Describing the broader study: To test whether fetal clonotypes persist, this study deep-sequenced TCR alpha and beta repertoires from monozygotic twins, from unrelated adults of various ages, and from cord blood. Replicate twin experiments were performed at different times using different library preparation protocols to rule out contamination. The full study reports these points: Abundant cord blood beta clonotypes had fewer insertions, young adult naive repertoires showed a similar but weaker trend, and memory repertoires showed no such trend. Invariant T cells such as MAIT and iNKT could partly confound zero-insertion analyses, although diverse VJ usage argued against such confounding for most clonotypes. Conclusions relied on cross-sectional statistical analysis, since the same donors could not be followed over many years. Excess twin sharing in beta out-of-frame sequences was weaker because fewer shared sequences lowered the signal-to-noise ratio. Recombination models systematically underestimated out-of-frame TCR alpha sharing in monozygotic twins but agreed with sharing between unrelated individuals. Out-of-frame TCR alpha sequences shared between twins showed an excess of low generation-probability sequences compared with coincidental sharing between unrelated individuals.

Every donor in the study was a healthy Caucasian. The twin cohort consisted of three pairs of female monozygotic twins, all aged roughly 18 to 29 years. Peripheral blood mononuclear cells were used as the source from which RNA for TCR libraries was isolated. Library creation used 5' RACE. The sample was run on an Illumina HiSeq 2000. Template switching introduced a universal primer binding site; the final cDNA contained a unique molecular identifier, enabling accurate counting of TCR cDNA molecules. First-strand cDNA for TCR alpha and beta chains was synthesized from specific primers in the conserved constant-segment region. To control for contamination, every cDNA library carried two barcodes: a SMART-Mk sample barcode plus Illumina barcodes. TruSeq adapter sequences, together with Illumina sample barcodes, were added in two successive PCR steps. TCR alpha and beta cDNA libraries were sequenced on the Illumina HiSeq platform with custom primers. In the original analysis: Unique molecular identifiers were extracted from raw reads with MiGEC, and CDR3 positions were determined with MiXCR. Recombination models were inferred per individual with the repgenHMM and IGoR tools using an EM algorithm. The tcR package in R was used for shared clonotype analysis, with sharing normalized by the product of cloneset sizes. To study raw recombination free of thymic and clonal selection effects, out-of-frame nonproductive sequences were analyzed. In TCRdb, the public reads were trimmed at Q25 with fastp and aligned with MiXCR, with productive beta chains retained. Merged by CDR3 protein, the rows form single entries marked with the most common genes and DNA. TCRdb's processing, not the study's, gives the V and J calls here. This sample has fewer than 900,000 distinct CDR3 sequences in its table, and about 20% of those were observed once. About 12% of the sample rests with the top ten.

Worth noting for this clonotype: Its binding antigen is unknown. No per-base quality is available; no much larger clone lies one base away.

Reading from cysteine to phenylalanine, the CDR3 counts 13 amino acids. The sequence is cut down to CDR3 DNA, 39 bases in frame from base 1. CDR1 and CDR2 are read off the germline V gene as MDHEN and SYDVKM. Trimming removed 4 bases from V and 7 bases from J, leaving 14 bases between the germline ends. Another study also made use of these data, one on T cells expressing NK-cell markers. As the second paper documents: TCR beta-chain repertoires were profiled in sorted CD3+CD56+NKG2C+, CD3+CD56+NKG2C- and CD3+CD56-NKG2C+ T-cell subsets from eight donors. Of the eight sequenced donors, seven were found to be HCMV-seropositive and one was found to be HCMV-seronegative. In several experiments an anti-gammadeltaTCR antibody was added to restrict sorting to alphabetaTCR-expressing T cells. In six donors, the dominant CD3+CD56+NKG2C+ clonotypes were found to rank among the top 10 CD8+ clonotypes and to make up about 1.0-8% of CD8+ T cells. Those dominant clonotypes were again the most abundant among CD3+CD56-NKG2C+ cells in several donors, at 28.3-60.1%. Whether the expanded NKG2C-expressing T cell clones were specific for HCMV antigens remained unclear. The study sequenced eight donors, all healthy volunteers chosen at random: three men and five women. A commercial ELISA kit detecting HCMV-specific IgG in serum was used to determine HCMV serostatus. For five or six donors, unsorted PBMC were also used to sequence bulk peripheral blood T-cell repertoires. Reads were demultiplexed and grouped by UMI with MIGEC, and clonotypes were assembled and quantified with MiTCR. Only TCR cDNA sequences supported by at least two reads were kept to exclude erroneous sequences. The tcR package was used for downstream repertoire analysis, with clonotypes matched between fractions based on CDR3 nucleotide sequence plus V segment. VDJmatch was used to annotate antigen specificity against VDJdb, with one amino acid substitution allowed in CDR3.

The sequenced sample consisted of PBMCs. The source is a woman under 30 in good health. The chain was built from TRBV28 and TRBJ2-7; the best D guess is TRBD1, with 5 bases matching. This receptor carries the CDR3 CASSSGSQQEQYF. The DNA reads TGTGCCAGCAGTTCAGGGTCGCAGCAGGAGCAGTACTTC.